This T cell receptor (beta chain) was recovered during a study of T cell responses to AZD1222 COVID-19 vaccine (dated by TCRdb to about 2021). Concerning the study at large: TCR sequencing was performed for about 250 trial participants, of whom about 200 were given two doses of AZD1222 and approximately 25 were given two doses of MenACWY control vaccine. Trial participants were enrolled by age into 18-55, 56-69 and 70-plus year subgroups, with around 150, 28 and 57 TCR-sequenced participants respectively. Beyond this particular receptor, the publication reports: In the small 56-69-year group, the increase in depth fell short of significance, most likely because of low power. Participants were mostly white British, with more females than males. The authors suggested clonal diversity may have been underestimated. Reportedly, almost half of the unique spike-specific TCRs recognized epitopes lying outside the regions that are mutated in the B.1.351 and B.1.1.7 variants. The vaccine-associated CD4 TCRs covered the entire spike protein, and the dominant responses fell in regions 160-218 and 743-854. Conclusions about previously exposed vaccinees are limited because only six or seven AZD1222 recipients were SARS-CoV-2 seropositive at baseline. Because no samples from the day 14 peak response were available, repertoires could be characterized only after the peak T cell response. A significant rise in spike-specific TCR breadth and depth was observed after two AZD1222 doses relative to day 0 and relative to MenACWY recipients.

V is clipped by 4 bases and J by 6 bases, and the sequence between their germline boundaries is 15 bases long. In the germline V gene, CDR1 corresponds to SGHAT and CDR2 to FQNNGV. Counted from cysteine to phenylalanine, this CDR3 has 14 amino acids. Just CDR3 DNA is preserved here, 42 bases in frame from base 1. What this sample's time point label stands for: about 28 days (+/-7) after the second vaccine dose. AZD1222 recipients given second doses at about 4 weeks or at about 12 weeks were pooled, since spike-specific TCR depth and breadth were not found to differ between the two schedules. Vaccinee samples were obtained from the UK trials COV001 and COV002, which included a single-blind randomized controlled phase 2/3 trial of AZD1222 (ChAdOx1 nCoV-19) in healthy adults. For TCRbeta chain sequencing, PBMC samples were collected from trial participants at day 0 and at day 28 after the second dose.

The CDR3 regions of human TCRbeta chains were analyzed by immunosequencing. As for how the authors treated the data: Repertoire TCRs were checked for matches against a reference library of SARS-CoV-2-specific TCRs that had been generated using the MIRA antigen-specificity platform. Breadth meant the fraction of unique TCRs that were SARS-CoV-2-associated, whereas depth meant the fraction of total T cells that were SARS-CoV-2-associated. Using the MIRA data, each spike-specific TCR was mapped to the spike region that the TCR reacts to and placed in a CD4 or CD8 class. Log10-transformed breadth and depth values were compared by one-way ANOVA with Sidak's multiple comparisons tests. This is the immuneACCESS table as TCRdb keeps it, with only in-frame sequences that have V and J called. A part of the clones is gone; compared with another copy, unresolved V genes explain less than half, and the rest is unexplained. V and J calls and clone size are copied from that table; D and trimming were computed from the DNA. This sample is represented by about 84,000 clones; roughly 85% of them were singletons. About 12% of the sample is taken by the ten largest.

With respect to this clone: Its antigen remains undetermined. No much larger clonotype is one base removed from it; base qualities were not supplied.

The chain was built from TRBV11-2 and TRBJ1-2; a confident D gene designation cannot be given. The sample in question was peripheral blood, obtained 28 days after the second AZD1222 dose. The source is an adult who received the AZD1222 COVID-19 vaccine. CDR3 protein: CASSSNLRSNGYTF. The nucleotide sequence is TGTGCCAGCAGCTCTAACCTCCGGAGCAATGGCTACACCTTC.